This is a list of T cell receptor beta chains from one sample in a study of patients and donors after allogeneic stem cell transplantation. Each CDR3 protein is one row after TCRdb ran MiXCR on the RT-PCR reads. This sample has 800,000 to 1,000,000 distinct CDR3 sequences, with about a sixth found just once. What was sequenced was blood, either unsorted or a sorted T cell fraction (not recorded which). These receptors all stem from a human donor who was either an allogeneic HSCT recipient or a stem cell or donor lymphocyte infusion donor (not recorded which). It is not recorded whose cells these are; they may come from a transplant donor. CDR3s include the opening cysteine and the closing phenylalanine or tryptophan.

v_gene	j_gene	CDR3aa
TRBV12-3/TRBV12-4	TRBJ2-1	CASSPFRVSYNEQFF
TRBV4-2	TRBJ2-7	CASSQDNGASGTYEQYF
TRBV7-9	TRBJ1-2	CASSAIAGTGKRNGYTF
TRBV5-6	TRBJ1-2	CASTLLGASGYTF
TRBV6-1	TRBJ1-1	CASSTHRGTEAFF
TRBV20-1	TRBJ2-1	CSAGWGRHDNEQFF
TRBV12-3/TRBV12-4	TRBJ2-7	CASSLAGFTYEQYF
TRBV10-3	TRBJ2-5	CAISPTNDLRGTQYF
TRBV15	TRBJ2-3	CATSNLAGGLTDTQYF
TRBV20-1	TRBJ1-2	CSAGGAEGYGYTF
TRBV6-2/TRBV6-3	TRBJ2-4	CASGPPRDTDIQYF
TRBV21-1	TRBJ2-7	CASSPPKGQFLYEQYF
TRBV20-1	TRBJ2-1	CSARGRSFYNEQFF
TRBV20-1	TRBJ1-4	CSARSLGVREKLFF
TRBV10-3	TRBJ2-7	CATTLGGGTYEQYF
TRBV4-1	TRBJ2-7	CASSPRGGTRETYEQYF
TRBV20-1	TRBJ1-2	CSAGEGGQSYGYTF
TRBV4-3	TRBJ2-3	CASSQSVAGGVTDTQYF
TRBV6-6	TRBJ1-5	CASSYGMGQPQHF
TRBV12-3/TRBV12-4	TRBJ2-1	CASSRTSGRNEQFF
TRBV29-1	TRBJ2-3	CSAGTSGRVTDTQYF
TRBV5-1	TRBJ2-7	CASSPPGTGGMSVYEQYF
TRBV20-1	TRBJ2-7	CSAQDRRQSYEQYF
TRBV6-2/TRBV6-3	TRBJ1-5	CARAWEDRNQPQHF